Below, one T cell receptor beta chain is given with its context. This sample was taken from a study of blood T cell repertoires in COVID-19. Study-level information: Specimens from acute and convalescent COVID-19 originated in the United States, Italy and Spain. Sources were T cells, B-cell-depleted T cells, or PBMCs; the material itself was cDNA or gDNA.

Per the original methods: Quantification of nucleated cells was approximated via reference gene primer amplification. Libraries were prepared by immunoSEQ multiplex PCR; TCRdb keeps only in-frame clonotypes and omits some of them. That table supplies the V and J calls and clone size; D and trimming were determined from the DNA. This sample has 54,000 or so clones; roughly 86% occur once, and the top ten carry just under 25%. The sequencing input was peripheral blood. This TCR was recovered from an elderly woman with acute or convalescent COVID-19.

The CDR3 loop reads CASSPTPLSYNEQFF. CDR3 nucleotides: TGTGCCAGCAGCCCTACTCCCCTCTCCTACAATGAGCAGTTCTTC. V is TRBV7-8 and J is TRBJ2-1; no clear D. Per the germline V gene, CDR1 is SGHVS and CDR2 is FQNEAQ. Trimming took off 5 bases at V and 0 bases at J, with 11 bases between the two ends. The CDR3 consists of 15 residues.